This T cell receptor beta chain was identified in a study of cytomegalovirus exposure and HLA in healthy donors. CDR1 and CDR2 from the germline V gene are SNHLY and FYNNEI. After removal of 2 bases from V and 0 bases from J, the junction contained 7 bases not matched to a gene. CDR3 size: 18 residues. The PCR ran on 60 Vbeta and 13 Jbeta primers. The method was immunoSEQ multiplex PCR; TCRdb's version includes in-frame clones alone and lacks a portion of them. The sample holds 150,000 or so clones; approximately 80% are singletons and the top ten take approximately 0.78%. Sequencing used PBMCs. This chain links TRBV2 with TRBJ2-7; 13 nucleotides match TRBD2. This clonotype was obtained from a woman between 18 and 30 years old in good health and CMV-seronegative. The CDR3 DNA reads as TGTGCCAGCAGTGAATACGGGACTAGCGGGACTCACTCCTACGAGCAGTACTTC. Amino acid sequence: CASSEYGTSGTHSYEQYF.